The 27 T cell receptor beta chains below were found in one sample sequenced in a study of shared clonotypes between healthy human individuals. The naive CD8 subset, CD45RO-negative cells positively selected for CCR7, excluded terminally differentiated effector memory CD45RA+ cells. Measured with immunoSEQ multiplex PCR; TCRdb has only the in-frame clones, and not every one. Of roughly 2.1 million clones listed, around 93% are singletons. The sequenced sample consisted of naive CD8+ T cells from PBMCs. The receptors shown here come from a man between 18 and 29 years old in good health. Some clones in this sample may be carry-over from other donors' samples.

This chain's CDR3 is CASSLAGSADGYTF. CDR3 in DNA: TGTGCCAGCAGCTTAGCCGGGTCAGCGGATGGCTACACCTTC. V gene TRBV7-9 combines with J gene TRBJ1-2; unclear D gene. Germline V gene sequence: CDR1 SEHNR, CDR2 FQNEAQ (reference sequence). The V and J ends lost 0 bases and 6 bases respectively, with 11 bases between them. The CDR3 totals 14 residues.

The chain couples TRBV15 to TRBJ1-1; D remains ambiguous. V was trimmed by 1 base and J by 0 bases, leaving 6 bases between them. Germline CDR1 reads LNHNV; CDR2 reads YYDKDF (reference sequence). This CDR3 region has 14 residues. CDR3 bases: TGTGCCACCAGCAGAGTGGAAGTGAACACTGAAGCTTTCTTT. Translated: CATSRVEVNTEAFF. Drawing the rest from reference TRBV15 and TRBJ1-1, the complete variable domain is DAMVIQNPRYQVTQFGKPVTLSCSQTLNHNVMYWYQQKSSQAPKLLFHYYDKDFNNEADTPDNFQSRRPNTSFCFLDIRSPGLGDTAMYLCATSRVEVNTEAFFGQGTRLTVV.

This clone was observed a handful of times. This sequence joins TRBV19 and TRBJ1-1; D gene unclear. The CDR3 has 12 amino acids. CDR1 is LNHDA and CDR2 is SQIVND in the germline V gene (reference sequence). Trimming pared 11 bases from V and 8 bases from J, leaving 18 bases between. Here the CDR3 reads CAGPIGHVEAFF. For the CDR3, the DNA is TGTGCCGGACCCATCGGGCACGTAGAAGCTTTCTTT.

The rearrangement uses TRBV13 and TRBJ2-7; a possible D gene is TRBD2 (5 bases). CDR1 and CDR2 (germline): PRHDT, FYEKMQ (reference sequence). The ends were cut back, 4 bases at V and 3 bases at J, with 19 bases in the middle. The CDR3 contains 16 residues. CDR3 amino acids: CASSSQTNHKFYEQYF. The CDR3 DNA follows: TGTGCCAGCAGCTCTCAGACTAACCACAAATTCTACGAGCAGTACTTC.

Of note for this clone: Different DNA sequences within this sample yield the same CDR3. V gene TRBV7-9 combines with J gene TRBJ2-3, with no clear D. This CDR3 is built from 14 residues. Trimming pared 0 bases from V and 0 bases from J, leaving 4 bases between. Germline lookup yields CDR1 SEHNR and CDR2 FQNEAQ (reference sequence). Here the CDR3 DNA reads TGTGCCAGCAGCTTAGCGTCGAGCACAGATACGCAGTATTTT. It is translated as CASSLASSTDTQYF.

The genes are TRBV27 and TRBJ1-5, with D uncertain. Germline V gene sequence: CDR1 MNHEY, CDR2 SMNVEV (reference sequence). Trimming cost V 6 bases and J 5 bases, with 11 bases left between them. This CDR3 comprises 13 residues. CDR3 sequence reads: CASRPGSDQPQHF. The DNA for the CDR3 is TGTGCCAGCAGGCCGGGCTCCGATCAGCCCCAGCATTTT.

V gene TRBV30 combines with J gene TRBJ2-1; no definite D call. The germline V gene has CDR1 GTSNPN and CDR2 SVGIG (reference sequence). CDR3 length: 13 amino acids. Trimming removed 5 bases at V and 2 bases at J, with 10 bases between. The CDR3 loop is CAWGVSAYNEQFF. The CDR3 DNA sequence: TGTGCCTGGGGAGTGAGTGCCTACAATGAGCAGTTCTTC. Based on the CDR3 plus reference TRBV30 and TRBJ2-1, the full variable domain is SQTIHQWPATLVQPVGSPLSLECTVEGTSNPNLYWYRQAAGRGLQLLFYSVGIGQISSEVPQNLSASRPQDRQFILSSKKLLLSDSGFYLCAWGVSAYNEQFFGPGTRLTVL.

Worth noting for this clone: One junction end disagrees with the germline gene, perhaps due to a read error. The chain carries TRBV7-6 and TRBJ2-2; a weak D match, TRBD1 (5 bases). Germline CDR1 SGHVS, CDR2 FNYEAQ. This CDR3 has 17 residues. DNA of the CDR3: TGTGCTAGCAGCTTAGGGGTTGATGGACCGGTCACCGGGGAGCTGTTTTTT. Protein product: CASSLGVDGPVTGELFF.

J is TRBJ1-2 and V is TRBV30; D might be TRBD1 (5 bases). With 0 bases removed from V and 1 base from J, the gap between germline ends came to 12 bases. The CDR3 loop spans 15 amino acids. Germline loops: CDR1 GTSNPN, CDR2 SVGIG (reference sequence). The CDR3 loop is CAWSVGAGINYGYTF. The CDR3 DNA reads TGTGCCTGGAGTGTCGGGGCAGGCATTAACTATGGCTACACCTTC.

Here the CDR3 DNA reads TGTGCCAGCAGTTATCCGGGACTAGAGTACGAGCAGTACTTC. This gives the protein CASSYPGLEYEQYF. The chain couples TRBV6-6 to TRBJ2-7; 8 bases line up with TRBD2. This CDR3 has 14 residues. The germline gives CDR1 MNHNY, CDR2 SVGAGI (reference sequence). Losses at the gene ends were 3 bases for V and 4 bases for J; bases not matched to a gene: 5.

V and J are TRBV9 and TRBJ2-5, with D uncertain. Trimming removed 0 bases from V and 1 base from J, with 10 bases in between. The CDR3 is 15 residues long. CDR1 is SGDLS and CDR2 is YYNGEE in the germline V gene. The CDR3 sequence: CASSVALRAQETQYF. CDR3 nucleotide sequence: TGTGCCAGCAGCGTAGCTCTCAGAGCCCAAGAGACCCAGTACTTC.

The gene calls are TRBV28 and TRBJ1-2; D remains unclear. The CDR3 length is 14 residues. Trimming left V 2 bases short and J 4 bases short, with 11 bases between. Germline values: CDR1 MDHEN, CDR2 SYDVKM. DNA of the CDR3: TGTGCCAGCAGTTTACAGGATTCCTTCTATGGCTACACCTTC. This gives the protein CASSLQDSFYGYTF.

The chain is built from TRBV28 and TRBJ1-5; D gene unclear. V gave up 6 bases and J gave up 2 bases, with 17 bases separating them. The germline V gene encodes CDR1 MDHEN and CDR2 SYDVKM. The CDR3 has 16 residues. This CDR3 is CASRPYFRGGNQPQHF. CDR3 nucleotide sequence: TGTGCCAGCAGACCCTACTTTCGAGGTGGCAATCAGCCCCAGCATTTT.

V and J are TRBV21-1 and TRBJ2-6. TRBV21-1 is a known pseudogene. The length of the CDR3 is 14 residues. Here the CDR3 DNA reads TGTGCCAGCAGCAAAGAGCAGAGCGCCAACGTCCTGACTTTC. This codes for CASSKEQSANVLTF.

The CDR3 region has the DNA TGTGCCAGCAGCGCACATCACGGCCCGTCAGCAAACCAAGAGACCCAGTACTTC. Translated, it gives CASSAHHGPSANQETQYF. The rearrangement uses TRBV9 and TRBJ2-5; no definite D call. Trimming took off 3 bases at V and 0 bases at J, with 21 bases between the two ends. The CDR3 runs 18 residues. Germline assignment: CDR1 SGDLS and CDR2 YYNGEE.

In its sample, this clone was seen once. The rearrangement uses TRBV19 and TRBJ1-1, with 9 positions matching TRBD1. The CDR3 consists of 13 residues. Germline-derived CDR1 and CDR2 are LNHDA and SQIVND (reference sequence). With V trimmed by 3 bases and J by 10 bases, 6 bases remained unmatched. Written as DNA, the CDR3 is TGTGCCAGTAGTATTCGGACAGGGGTTGGAGCTTTCTTT. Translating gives CASSIRTGVGAFF.

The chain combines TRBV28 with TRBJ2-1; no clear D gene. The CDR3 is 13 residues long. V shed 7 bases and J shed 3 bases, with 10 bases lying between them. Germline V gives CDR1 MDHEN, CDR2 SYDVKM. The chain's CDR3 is CASTERLYNEQFF. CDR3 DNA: TGTGCCAGCACCGAGCGACTCTACAATGAGCAGTTCTTC.

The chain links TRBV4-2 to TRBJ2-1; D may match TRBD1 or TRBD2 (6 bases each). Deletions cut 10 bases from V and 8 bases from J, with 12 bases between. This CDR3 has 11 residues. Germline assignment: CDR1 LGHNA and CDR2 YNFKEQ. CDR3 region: CATLGGDEQFF. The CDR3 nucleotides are TGTGCCACCCTCGGGGGCGATGAGCAGTTCTTC.

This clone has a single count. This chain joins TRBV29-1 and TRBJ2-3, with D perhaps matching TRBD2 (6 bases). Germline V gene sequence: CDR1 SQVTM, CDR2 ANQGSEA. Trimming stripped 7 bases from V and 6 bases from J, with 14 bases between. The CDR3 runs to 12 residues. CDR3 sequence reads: CSGMKGRDTQYF. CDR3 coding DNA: TGCAGCGGAATGAAGGGGAGGGATACGCAGTATTTT.

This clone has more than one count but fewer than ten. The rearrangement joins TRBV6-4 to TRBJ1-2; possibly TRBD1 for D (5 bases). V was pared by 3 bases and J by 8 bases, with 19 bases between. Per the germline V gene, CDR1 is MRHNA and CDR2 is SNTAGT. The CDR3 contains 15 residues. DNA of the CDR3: TGTGCCAGCAGTGAGAGGAGGGGCGCGGGCAACGGCTACACCTTC. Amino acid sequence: CASSERRGAGNGYTF.

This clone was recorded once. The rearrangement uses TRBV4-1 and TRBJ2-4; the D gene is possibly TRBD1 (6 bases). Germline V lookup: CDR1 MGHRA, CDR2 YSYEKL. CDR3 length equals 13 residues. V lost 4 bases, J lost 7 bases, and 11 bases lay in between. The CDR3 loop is CASSPQGFNIQYF. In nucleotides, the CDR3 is TGCGCCAGCAGCCCCCAGGGGTTCAACATTCAGTACTTC.

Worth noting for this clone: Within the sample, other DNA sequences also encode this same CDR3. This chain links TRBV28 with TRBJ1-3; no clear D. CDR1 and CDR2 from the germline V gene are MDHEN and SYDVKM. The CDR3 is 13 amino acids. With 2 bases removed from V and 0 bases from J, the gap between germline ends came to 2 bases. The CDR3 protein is CASSLSSGNTIYF. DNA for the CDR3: TGTGCCAGCAGTTTAAGCTCTGGAAACACCATATATTTT. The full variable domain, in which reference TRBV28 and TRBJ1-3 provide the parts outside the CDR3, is DVKVTQSSRYLVKRTGEKVFLECVQDMDHENMFWYRQDPGLGLRLIYFSYDVKMKEKGDIPEGYSVSREKKERFSLILESASTNQTSMYLCASSLSSGNTIYFGEGSWLTVV.

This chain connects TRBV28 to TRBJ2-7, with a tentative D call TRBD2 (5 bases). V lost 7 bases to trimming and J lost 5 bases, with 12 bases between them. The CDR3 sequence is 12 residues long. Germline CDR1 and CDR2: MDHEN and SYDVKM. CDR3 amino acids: CASTESGDEQYF. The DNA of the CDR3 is TGTGCCAGCACAGAATCCGGGGACGAGCAGTACTTC.

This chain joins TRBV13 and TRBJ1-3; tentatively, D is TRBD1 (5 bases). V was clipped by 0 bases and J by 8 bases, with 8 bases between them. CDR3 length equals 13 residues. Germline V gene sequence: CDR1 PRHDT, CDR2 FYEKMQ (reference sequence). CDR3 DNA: TGTGCCAGCAGCTTAGGCCAGGGAGACACCATATATTTT. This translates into CASSLGQGDTIYF. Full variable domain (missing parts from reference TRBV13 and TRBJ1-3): AAGVIQSPRHLIKEKRETATLKCYPIPRHDTVYWYQQGPGQDPQFLISFYEKMQSDKGSIPDRFSAQQFSDYHSELNMSSLELGDSALYFCASSLGQGDTIYFGEGSWLTVV.

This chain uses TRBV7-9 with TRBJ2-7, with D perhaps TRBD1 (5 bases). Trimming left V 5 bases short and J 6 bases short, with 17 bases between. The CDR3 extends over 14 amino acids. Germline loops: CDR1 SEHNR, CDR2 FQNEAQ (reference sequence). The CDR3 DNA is TGTGCCAGCAGCCCCAAAGGGGTGGTTTCCGAGCAGTACTTC. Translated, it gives CASSPKGVVSEQYF.

In DNA form, the CDR3 reads TGTGCCAGCACCTTGAGACCCTTTAACGAGCAGTACTTC. Translated: CASTLRPFNEQYF. The chain has TRBV13 and TRBJ2-7; D ambiguous. Trimming shortened V by 7 bases and J by 5 bases, and 15 bases separated the two germline ends. Germline V lookup: CDR1 PRHDT, CDR2 FYEKMQ (reference sequence). The CDR3 runs 13 residues.

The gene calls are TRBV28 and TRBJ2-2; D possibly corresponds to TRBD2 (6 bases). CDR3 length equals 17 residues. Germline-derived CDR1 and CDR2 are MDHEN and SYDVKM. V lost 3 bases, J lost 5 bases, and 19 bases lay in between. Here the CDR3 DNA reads TGTGCCAGCAGTTTCAGGGACGGAGCCCGGGGGACCGGGGAGCTGTTTTTT. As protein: CASSFRDGARGTGELFF. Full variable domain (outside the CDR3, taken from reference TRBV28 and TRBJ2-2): DVKVTQSSRYLVKRTGEKVFLECVQDMDHENMFWYRQDPGLGLRLIYFSYDVKMKEKGDIPEGYSVSREKKERFSLILESASTNQTSMYLCASSFRDGARGTGELFFGEGSRLTVL.